This T cell receptor beta chain was recovered during a study of siplizumab effects on memory and regulatory T cells. Study results and caveats: Naive T cells seemed more diverse than memory cells; they also seemed major alloresponse contributors. Among alloreactive clones, only a minor fraction mapped to unstimulated subsets.

Roughly 10^5 TCR templates underwent assay in every sample. Generated by immunoSEQ multiplex PCR, the TCRdb table keeps only in-frame clones and is missing some. The sample contains about 70,000 clones, 80% to 90% of which appear only once. This clone was observed once. Its specificity is unknown. There are 13 residues in the CDR3. V shed 6 bases and J 4 bases; nucleotides not matched to a gene: 0. Germline loops: CDR1 SGHDN, CDR2 FVKESK. Sequencing was done on a sample of Tregs sorted from blood. The receptor was isolated from a human donor in good health. The rearrangement uses TRBV14 and TRBJ1-3; 10 bases map to TRBD1. This CDR3 reads CASRTGGGNTIYF. The CDR3 DNA reads TGTGCCAGCAGGACAGGGGGCGGAAACACCATATATTTT.